These 24 T cell receptor beta chains were sequenced from one sample in a study of control samples from healthy donors and cancer patients. The assay was immunoSEQ multiplex PCR, and TCRdb's table has in-frame clones only and misses some. The sample lists 65,000 to 75,000 clones, about 90% occurring once. The sample taken for sequencing was blood. All receptors come from a woman aged 45-60 years in good health.

The V gene is TRBV6-1, the J gene TRBJ2-3, with TRBD2 matching over 15 bases. This CDR3 is built from 18 residues. CDR1 MNHNS and CDR2 SASEGT come from the germline V gene. V trimming: 2 bases; J trimming: 8 bases; junction bases outside the gene matches: 11. This chain's CDR3 is CASSESWTSGRAGGTQYF. CDR3 nucleotides: TGTGCCAGCAGTGAATCCTGGACTAGCGGGAGGGCCGGGGGTACGCAGTATTTT.

The rearrangement uses TRBV6-5 and TRBJ1-1, with 7 positions matching TRBD1. V gave up 6 bases and J gave up 11 bases; unmatched junction bases: 9. Looked up from germline, CDR1 is MNHEY and CDR2 is SVGAGI. This CDR3 is 12 amino acids long. The CDR3 region has the DNA TGTGCCAGCAGAACAGGGGATTGGGTGGCTTTCTTT. This encodes CASRTGDWVAFF.

DNA of the CDR3: TGTGCCAGCAGTCCCATCGGTCAGCCCCAGCATTTT. Translating it yields CASSPIGQPQHF. The chain joins TRBV2 to TRBJ1-5; D is uncertain. Per the germline V gene, CDR1 is SNHLY and CDR2 is FYNNEI. There are 12 residues in the CDR3. V was pared by 5 bases and J by 6 bases, with 8 bases between.

The V gene is TRBV9, the J gene TRBJ2-2, with TRBD2 identical over 7 bases. J lost 0 bases, V lost 3 bases, and 2 bases had no gene match. This CDR3 comprises 15 residues. CDR1 SGDLS and CDR2 YYNGEE come from the germline V gene. The CDR3 DNA follows: TGTGCCAGCAGCGGTGCGGGGGCGAACACCGGGGAGCTGTTTTTT. It encodes CASSGAGANTGELFF.

This clone has just one count. The chain employs TRBV7-2 and TRBJ2-5; D call uncertain. Trimming took off 5 bases at V and 2 bases at J, with 21 bases between the two ends. The germline CDR1 and CDR2 sequences are SGHTA and FQGNSA. The CDR3 runs to 17 residues. The CDR3 DNA reads as TGTGCCAGCAGCGGAGAGGTGGGAACGACCGCTCAAGAGACCCAGTACTTC. Its translation is CASSGEVGTTAQETQYF.

This sequence joins TRBV9 and TRBJ1-3; 7 bases map to TRBD1. The CDR3 is made up of 13 amino acids. Germline V gene data show CDR1 as SGDLS and CDR2 as YYNGEE. Germline trimming cut 7 bases from V and 4 bases from J; bases unmatched to any gene: 5. This chain's CDR3 is CASSRDSGNTIYF. CDR3 sequence (DNA): TGTGCCAGCTCCCGGGACAGCGGAAACACCATATATTTT.

This sequence joins TRBV5-1 and TRBJ1-6; the D is unclear. V was trimmed by 7 bases and J by 0 bases, leaving 5 bases between them. The germline V gene has CDR1 SGHRS and CDR2 YFSETQ. The length of the CDR3 is 13 residues. This CDR3 is CASGSSYNSPLHF. In DNA, the CDR3 is TGCGCCAGCGGCAGCTCCTATAATTCACCCCTCCACTTT.

The chain links TRBV12-3 or TRBV12-4 to TRBJ2-7; unclear D gene. The V and J ends lost 6 bases and 6 bases respectively, with 12 bases between them. The CDR3 spans 12 residues. The CDR3: CASSHVGGEQYF. The CDR3 DNA is TGTGCCAGCAGCCATGTGGGCGGCGAGCAGTACTTC.

This CDR3 is CASSVDSGNTIYF. CDR3 sequence (DNA): TGTGCCAGCAGCGTGGACAGTGGAAACACCATATATTTT. This chain uses TRBV2 with TRBJ1-3, with D maybe TRBD1 (6 bases). Per germline, CDR1 SNHLY and CDR2 FYNNEI. The CDR3 has 13 amino acids. The V end lost 6 bases, the J end lost 3 bases, and 9 bases lay between the germline ends.

The V gene is TRBV6-5, the J gene TRBJ2-7; D unclear. Germline CDR1 and CDR2: MNHEY and SVGAGI. The germline V and J ends were trimmed by 5 bases and 4 bases, with 15 bases remaining between them. CDR3 size: 14 residues. The CDR3 here is CASSIVGNRYEQYF. CDR3 nucleotides: TGTGCCAGCAGTATTGTAGGAAATCGGTACGAGCAGTACTTC.

V gene TRBV7-8 combines with J gene TRBJ2-5, with 7 bases identical to TRBD1. The V gene end was trimmed by 4 bases and the J gene end by 4 bases; junction bases not matched to a gene: 0. The CDR3 is 12 residues long. The germline CDR1 and CDR2 sequences are SGHVS and FQNEAQ. DNA of the CDR3: TGTGCCAGCAGCTGGACAGGAGAGACCCAGTACTTC. Its translation: CASSWTGETQYF.

Concerning this clone itself: One end of the junction varies from germline; a read error may be responsible. The V gene is TRBV6-1, the J gene TRBJ1-2; D not certain. This CDR3 is built from 15 residues. Germline assignment: CDR1 MNHNS and CDR2 SASEGT. CDR3 sequence (DNA): TGTGCCAGCCGTCCCCAGGAGAGGGTCACCTATGGCCACACCTTC. This encodes CASRPQERVTYGHTF.

This chain uses TRBV5-4 with TRBJ1-6; unclear D gene. The CDR3 sequence is 16 residues long. Trimming removed 0 bases at V and 8 bases at J, with 15 bases between. Germline V gene sequence: CDR1 SGHNT, CDR2 YYREEE (reference sequence). The DNA of the CDR3 is TGTGCCAGCAGCTTGGACGGGCCCGCGACCGATTCACCCCTCCACTTT. This codes for CASSLDGPATDSPLHF.

The chain combines TRBV6-5 with TRBJ1-2; D remains ambiguous. The V end lost 0 bases, the J end lost 0 bases, and 8 bases lay between the germline ends. Germline CDR1 MNHEY, CDR2 SVGAGI. This CDR3 contains 15 residues. CDR3 amino acids: CASSYSASPNYGYTF. CDR3 sequence (DNA): TGTGCCAGCAGTTACTCCGCCAGCCCTAACTATGGCTACACCTTC.

The V and J genes are TRBV9 and TRBJ2-3; D is ambiguous. The germline gives CDR1 SGDLS, CDR2 YYNGEE. Trimming took off 0 bases at V and 3 bases at J, with 2 bases between the two ends. This CDR3 comprises 12 residues. The CDR3: CASSVETDTQYF. The CDR3 DNA is TGTGCCAGCAGCGTAGAGACAGATACGCAGTATTTT.

The rearrangement joins TRBV5-6 to TRBJ1-3; a weak D match, TRBD1 (6 bases). CDR3 length equals 17 residues. CDR1 and CDR2 (germline): SGHDT, YYEEEE. Trimming removed 2 bases at V and 2 bases at J, with 17 bases between. CDR3 nucleotide sequence: TGTGCCAGCAGCTTTAGCCTGGGACACAGGACTGGAAACACCATATATTTT. Protein product: CASSFSLGHRTGNTIYF.

The chain has TRBV7-6 and TRBJ2-3, with D perhaps TRBD2 (5 bases). Trimming shortened V by 2 bases and J by 2 bases, and 14 bases separated the two germline ends. In germline, CDR1 is SGHVS, CDR2 FNYEAQ. The length of the CDR3 is 16 residues. The CDR3 nucleotides read TGTGCCAGCAGCTTATTCGTGACTAAGGCCACAGATACGCAGTATTTT. Translating gives CASSLFVTKATDTQYF. Complete variable domain (other parts from reference TRBV7-6 and TRBJ2-3): GAGVSQSPRYKVTKRGQDVALRCDPISGHVSLYWYRQALGQGPEFLTYFNYEAQQDKSGLPNDRFSAERPEGSISTLTIQRTEQRDSAMYRCASSLFVTKATDTQYFGPGTRLTVL.

V gene TRBV30 combines with J gene TRBJ2-7; 8 nucleotides agree with TRBD1. This CDR3 region has 12 residues. Germline assignment: CDR1 GTSNPN and CDR2 SVGIG (reference sequence). With 8 bases clipped from V and 5 bases from J, the junction kept 8 bases outside the gene matches. CDR3 coding DNA: TGTGCCCGTCTGACAGGGGCCAACGAGCAGTACTTC. Translation gives CARLTGANEQYF.

V usage is TRBV2 and J usage is TRBJ1-5; no clear D. V lost 7 bases to trimming and J lost 0 bases, with 7 bases between them. CDR1 is SNHLY and CDR2 is FYNNEI in the germline V gene. The CDR3 runs 13 residues. The CDR3 DNA follows: TGTGCCAGCAAGGTCACTAGCAATCAGCCCCAGCATTTT. Residues: CASKVTSNQPQHF.

The V call is TRBV14, the J call TRBJ2-1, with 8 bases aligning to TRBD2. V lost 4 bases, J lost 6 bases, and 11 bases stayed unmatched. The CDR3 is made up of 16 amino acids. In germline, CDR1 is SGHDN, CDR2 FVKESK. Written as DNA, the CDR3 is TGTGCCAGCAGCCCCCTAGGTAGGACTAGCATCAATGAGCAGTTCTTC. Its protein is CASSPLGRTSINEQFF.

V is TRBV11-2 and J is TRBJ1-1; D is perhaps TRBD1 (5 bases). Germline loops: CDR1 SGHAT, CDR2 FQNNGV. The CDR3 loop spans 11 amino acids. V dropped 3 bases and J dropped 8 bases, with 7 bases sitting between them. CDR3 sequence reads: CASSFNREAFF. CDR3 nucleotide sequence: TGTGCCAGCAGCTTTAACAGGGAAGCTTTCTTT.

The J gene is TRBJ1-4, the V gene TRBV10-1; unclear D gene. Trimming stripped 5 bases from V and 10 bases from J, with 14 bases between. This CDR3 comprises 13 residues. Germline-derived CDR1 and CDR2 are WNHNN and SYGVQD (reference sequence). This CDR3 is CASSPGPSGKLFF. The CDR3 bases are TGCGCCAGCAGTCCCGGTCCGAGCGGAAAACTGTTTTTT.

This clone showed up just a few times. The chain joins TRBV5-1 to TRBJ1-5; perhaps TRBD1 as D (6 bases). The V and J ends lost 0 bases and 3 bases respectively, with 10 bases between them. Looked up from germline, CDR1 is SGHRS and CDR2 is YFSETQ. The CDR3 has 15 residues. The CDR3 here is CASSLAGQSNQPQHF. CDR3 nucleotide sequence: TGCGCCAGCAGCTTGGCCGGACAGTCCAATCAGCCCCAGCATTTT.

V gene TRBV5-4 combines with J gene TRBJ2-3; TRBD2 matches 7 bases. V lost 0 bases to trimming and J lost 4 bases; unmatched junction nucleotides: 11. The germline V gene encodes CDR1 SGHNT and CDR2 YYREEE (reference sequence). The CDR3 has 17 residues. CDR3 DNA: TGTGCCAGCAGCTTGGGGGGCAGCGGGACGGTGTCAGATACGCAGTATTTT. It yields the protein CASSLGGSGTVSDTQYF.